Sequencing of this T cell receptor beta chain was carried out in a study of cytomegalovirus exposure and HLA in healthy donors. CDR3 length equals 15 residues. Trimming pared 2 bases from V and 5 bases from J, leaving 15 bases between. Germline V gene lookup returns CDR1 MNHNS and CDR2 SASEGT. The PCR used 60 Vbeta and 13 Jbeta primers. The method was immunoSEQ multiplex PCR; TCRdb's version includes in-frame clones alone and lacks a portion of them. This table holds around 130,000 clones, roughly 79% found once. The V gene is TRBV6-1, the J gene TRBJ1-2; D remains unclear. This clonotype was obtained from a woman aged 35 to 49 in good health and CMV-seronegative. The sequenced material came from PBMCs. The CDR3 protein is CASSEKSTTQYGYTF. CDR3 nucleotides: TGTGCCAGCAGTGAAAAATCCACCACACAGTATGGCTACACCTTC.